This T cell receptor beta chain appears in the sequencing data of a study of blood T cell repertoires in COVID-19. Study overall: The analysed material was cDNA or gDNA that came from T cells, B-cell-depleted T cells, or PBMCs.

Germline V gene lookup returns CDR1 WNHNN and CDR2 SYGVQD (reference sequence). V was pared by 2 bases and J by 0 bases, with 6 bases of the junction left unmatched. This CDR3 comprises 17 residues. Per the original methods: Reference gene primers were amplified, and this amplification served to estimate nucleated cell counts. The method was immunoSEQ multiplex PCR; TCRdb's version includes in-frame clones alone and lacks a portion of them. V and J calls and clone size are given by that table; D and trimming were obtained from the DNA. The data contain about 80,000 clones, 75% to 95% of them singletons.

V and J are TRBV10-1 and TRBJ2-2; 7 bases align to TRBD2. This clonotype was obtained from a woman between 45 and 65 years old in a cohort sampled during active COVID-19. Source material: peripheral blood. The CDR3 region has the DNA TGCGCCAGCAGTGAGCTCCGACTAGCCTCGAACACCGGGGAGCTGTTTTTT. It specifies CASSELRLASNTGELFF.